This T cell receptor beta chain was captured in a study of blood T cell repertoires in COVID-19. As for the study in general: Researchers got acute and convalescent COVID-19 samples from the United States, Italy and Spain. T cells, B-cell-depleted T cells, or PBMCs supplied cDNA or gDNA.

Germline V gives CDR1 SEHNR, CDR2 FQNEAQ (reference sequence). The CDR3 length is 15 residues. V was clipped by 5 bases and J by 7 bases, with 15 bases between them. Participants, about 18 to 90 years old, spanned around 25 US areas. Original analysis: Amplification of reference gene primers provided the estimated nucleated cell counts. The data were produced by immunoSEQ multiplex PCR, yet TCRdb's version contains in-frame clones alone and is incomplete. That table is the source of V, J and clone size, and D and trimming were worked out from the DNA. The repertoire holds around 140,000 clones, with about 80% as singletons.

The gene calls are TRBV7-9 and TRBJ1-6; possibly TRBD1 for D (6 bases). The sample was PBMCs or T cells enriched from blood (not recorded which). The TCR was taken from a man in his forties with acute COVID-19. The CDR3 loop reads CASSPSGGANSPLHF. The CDR3 DNA reads TGTGCCAGCAGCCCGAGTGGGGGGGCGAATTCACCCCTCCACTTT.